This T cell receptor (beta chain) was sequenced for a study of brain T cells in children with intractable seizures. After removal of 6 bases from V and 8 bases from J, the junction contained 10 bases not matched to a gene. CDR3 length equals 14 residues. Germline V gives CDR1 MRHNA, CDR2 SNTAGT. The assay was immunoSEQ multiplex PCR, and TCRdb's table has in-frame clones only and misses some. This sample has 60,000 to 65,000 clones; about 96% occur once, and the top ten carry roughly 0.38%. The chain has TRBV6-4 and TRBJ1-2; 9 nucleotides match TRBD1. This receptor was taken from a boy younger than two with focal cortical dysplasia and intractable seizures. The source was peripheral blood, collected at surgery. The DNA for the CDR3 is TGTGCCAGCAGAGCCATGGGACAGGGCGGAGGCTACACCTTC. Translation: CASRAMGQGGGYTF.